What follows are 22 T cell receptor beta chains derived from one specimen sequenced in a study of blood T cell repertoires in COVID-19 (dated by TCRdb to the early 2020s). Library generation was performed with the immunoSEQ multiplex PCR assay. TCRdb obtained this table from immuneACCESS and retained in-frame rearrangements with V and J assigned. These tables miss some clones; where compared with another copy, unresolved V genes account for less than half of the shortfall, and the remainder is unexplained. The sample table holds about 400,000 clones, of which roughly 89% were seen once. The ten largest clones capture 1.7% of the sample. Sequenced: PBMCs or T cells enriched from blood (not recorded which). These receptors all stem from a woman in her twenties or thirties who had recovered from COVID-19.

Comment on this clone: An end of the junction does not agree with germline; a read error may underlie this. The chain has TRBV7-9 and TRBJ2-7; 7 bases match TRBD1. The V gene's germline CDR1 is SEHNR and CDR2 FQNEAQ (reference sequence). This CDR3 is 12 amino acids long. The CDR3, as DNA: TGTGCCAGCAGCCTTGCAGGACAGGAGTCGAGTTTC. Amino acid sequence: CASSLAGQESSF.

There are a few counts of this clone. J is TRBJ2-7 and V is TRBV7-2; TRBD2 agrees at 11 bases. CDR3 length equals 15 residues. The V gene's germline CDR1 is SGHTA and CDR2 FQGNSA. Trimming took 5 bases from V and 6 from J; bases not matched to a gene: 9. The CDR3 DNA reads TGTGCCAGCAGCCCATGGACTAGCGGGTATACCGAGCAGTACTTC. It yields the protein CASSPWTSGYTEQYF. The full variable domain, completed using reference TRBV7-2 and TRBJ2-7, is GAGVSQSPSNKVTEKGKDVELRCDPISGHTALYWYRQSLGQGLEFLIYFQGNSAPDKSGLPSDRFSAERTGGSVSTLTIQRTQQEDSAVYLCASSPWTSGYTEQYFGPGTRLTVT.

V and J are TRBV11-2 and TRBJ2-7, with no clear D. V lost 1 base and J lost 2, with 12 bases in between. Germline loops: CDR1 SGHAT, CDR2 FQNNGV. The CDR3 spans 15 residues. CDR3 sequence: CASSLVTGSTYEQYF. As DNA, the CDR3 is TGTGCCAGCAGCTTAGTTACGGGTTCAACCTACGAGCAGTACTTC.

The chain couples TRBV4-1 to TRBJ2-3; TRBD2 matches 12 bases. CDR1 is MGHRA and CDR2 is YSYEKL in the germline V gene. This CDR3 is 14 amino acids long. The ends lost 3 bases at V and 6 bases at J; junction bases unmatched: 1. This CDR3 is CASSQTSGSDTQYF. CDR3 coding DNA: TGCGCCAGCAGCCAGACTAGCGGGAGTGATACGCAGTATTTT.

The CDR3 loop is CASTRGSDIYEQYF. DNA of the CDR3: TGTGCCAGCACCCGTGGTAGCGATATCTACGAGCAGTACTTC. This sequence joins TRBV6-1 and TRBJ2-7, with a tentative D call TRBD2 (5 bases). V lost 7 bases to trimming and J lost 3 bases, with 16 bases between them. Germline V lookup: CDR1 MNHNS, CDR2 SASEGT. The CDR3 contains 14 residues.

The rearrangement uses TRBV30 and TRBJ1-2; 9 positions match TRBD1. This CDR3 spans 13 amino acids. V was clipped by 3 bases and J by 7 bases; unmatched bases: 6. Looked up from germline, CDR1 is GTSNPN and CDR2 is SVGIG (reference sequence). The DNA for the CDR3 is TGTGCCTGGAGGGGGACAGGGACGGGTGGCTACACCTTC. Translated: CAWRGTGTGGYTF.

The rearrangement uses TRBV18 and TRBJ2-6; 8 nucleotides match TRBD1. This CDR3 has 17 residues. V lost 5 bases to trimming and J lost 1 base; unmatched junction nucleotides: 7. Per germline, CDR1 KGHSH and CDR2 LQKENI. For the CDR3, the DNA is TGTGCCAGCTCAAGGGCAGGGGGCCGTTCTGGGGCCAACGTCCTGACTTTC. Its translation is CASSRAGGRSGANVLTF.

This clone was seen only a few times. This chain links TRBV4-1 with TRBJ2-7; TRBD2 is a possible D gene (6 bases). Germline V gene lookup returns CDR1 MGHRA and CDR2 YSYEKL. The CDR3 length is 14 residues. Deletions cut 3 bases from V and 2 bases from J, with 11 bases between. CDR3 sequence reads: CASSHAGNTYEQYF. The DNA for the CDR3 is TGCGCCAGCAGCCATGCGGGAAACACCTACGAGCAGTACTTC.

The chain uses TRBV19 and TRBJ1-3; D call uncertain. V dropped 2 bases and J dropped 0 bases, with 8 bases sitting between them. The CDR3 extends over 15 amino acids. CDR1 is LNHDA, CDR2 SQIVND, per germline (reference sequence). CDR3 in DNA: TGTGCCAGTAGTATAACAGCCAACTCTGGAAACACCATATATTTT. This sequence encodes CASSITANSGNTIYF.

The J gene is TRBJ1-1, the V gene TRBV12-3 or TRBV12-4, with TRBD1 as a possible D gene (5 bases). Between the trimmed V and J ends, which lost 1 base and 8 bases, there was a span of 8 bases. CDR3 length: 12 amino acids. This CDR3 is CASSLGGAEAFF. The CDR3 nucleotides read TGTGCCAGCAGTTTAGGCGGGGCAGAAGCTTTCTTT.

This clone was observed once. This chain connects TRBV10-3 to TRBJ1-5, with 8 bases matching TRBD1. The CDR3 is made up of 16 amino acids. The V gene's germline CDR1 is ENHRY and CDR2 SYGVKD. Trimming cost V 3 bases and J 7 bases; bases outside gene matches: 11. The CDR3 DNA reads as TGTGCCATCAGTGAAAGCGTATACAGGGGGACGCAGCCCCAGCATTTT. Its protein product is CAISESVYRGTQPQHF.

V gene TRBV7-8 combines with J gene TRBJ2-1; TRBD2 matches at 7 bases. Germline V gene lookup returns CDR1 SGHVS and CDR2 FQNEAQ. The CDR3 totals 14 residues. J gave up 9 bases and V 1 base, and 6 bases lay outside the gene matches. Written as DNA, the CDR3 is TGTGCCAGCAGCTTAGGGGGACTACCCGGTGAGCAGTTCTTC. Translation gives CASSLGGLPGEQFF.

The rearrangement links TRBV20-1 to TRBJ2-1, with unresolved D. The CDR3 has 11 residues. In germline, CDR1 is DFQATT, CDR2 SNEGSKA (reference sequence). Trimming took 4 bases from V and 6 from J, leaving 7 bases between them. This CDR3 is CSAITGNEQFF. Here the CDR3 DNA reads TGCAGTGCTATTACCGGCAATGAGCAGTTCTTC.

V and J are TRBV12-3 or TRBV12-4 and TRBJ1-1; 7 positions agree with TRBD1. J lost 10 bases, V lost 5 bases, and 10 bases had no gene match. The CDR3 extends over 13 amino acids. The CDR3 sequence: CASSLGTAPRAFF. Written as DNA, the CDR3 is TGTGCCAGCAGTCTAGGGACAGCACCCCGAGCTTTCTTT.

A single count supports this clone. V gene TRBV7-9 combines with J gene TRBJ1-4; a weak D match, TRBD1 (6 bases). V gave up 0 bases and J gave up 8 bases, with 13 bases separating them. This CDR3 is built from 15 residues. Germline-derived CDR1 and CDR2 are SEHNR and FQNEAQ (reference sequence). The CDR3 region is CASSLAGQGIEKLFF. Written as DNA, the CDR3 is TGTGCCAGCAGCTTAGCGGGGCAGGGGATCGAAAAACTGTTTTTT.

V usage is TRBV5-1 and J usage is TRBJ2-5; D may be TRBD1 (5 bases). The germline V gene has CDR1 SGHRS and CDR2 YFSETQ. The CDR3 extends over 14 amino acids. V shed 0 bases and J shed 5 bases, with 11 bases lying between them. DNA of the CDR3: TGCGCCAGCAGCTTGGGACAGCTGAGGGAGACCCAGTACTTC. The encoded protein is CASSLGQLRETQYF.

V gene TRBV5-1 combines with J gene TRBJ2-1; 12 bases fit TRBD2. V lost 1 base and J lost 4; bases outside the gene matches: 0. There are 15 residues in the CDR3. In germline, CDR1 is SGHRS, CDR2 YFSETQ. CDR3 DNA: TGCGCCAGCAGCTTGACTAGCGGGGGGTACAATGAGCAGTTCTTC. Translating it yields CASSLTSGGYNEQFF.

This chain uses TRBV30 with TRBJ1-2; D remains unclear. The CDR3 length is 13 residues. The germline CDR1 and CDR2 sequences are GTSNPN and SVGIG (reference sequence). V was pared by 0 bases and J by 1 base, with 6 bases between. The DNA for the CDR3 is TGTGCCTGGAGTGTGCGGTATAACTATGGCTACACCTTC. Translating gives CAWSVRYNYGYTF.

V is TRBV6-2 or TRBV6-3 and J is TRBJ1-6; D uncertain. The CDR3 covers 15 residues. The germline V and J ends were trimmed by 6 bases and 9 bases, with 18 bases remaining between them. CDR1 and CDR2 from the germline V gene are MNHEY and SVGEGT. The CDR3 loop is CASSPSDPESSPLHF. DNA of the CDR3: TGTGCCAGCAGCCCCTCCGACCCGGAGAGTTCACCCCTCCACTTT.

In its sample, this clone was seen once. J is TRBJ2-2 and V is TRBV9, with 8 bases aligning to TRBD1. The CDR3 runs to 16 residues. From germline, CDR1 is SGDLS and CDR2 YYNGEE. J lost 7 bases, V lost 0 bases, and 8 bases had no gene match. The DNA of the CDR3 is TGTGCCAGCAGCGTAGGACCGGACAGGGTGAACGGGGAGCTGTTTTTT. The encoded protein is CASSVGPDRVNGELFF. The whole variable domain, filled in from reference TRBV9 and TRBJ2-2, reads DSGVTQTPKHLITATGQRVTLRCSPRSGDLSVYWYQQSLDQGLQFLIQYYNGEERAKGNILERFSAQQFPDLHSELNLSSLELGDSALYFCASSVGPDRVNGELFFGEGSRLTVL.

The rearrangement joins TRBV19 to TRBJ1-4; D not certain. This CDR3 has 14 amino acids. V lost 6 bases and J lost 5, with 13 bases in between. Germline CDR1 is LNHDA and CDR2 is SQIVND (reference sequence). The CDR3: CASRSQKKNEKLFF. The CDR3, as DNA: TGTGCCAGTAGAAGTCAGAAGAAAAATGAAAAACTGTTTTTT.

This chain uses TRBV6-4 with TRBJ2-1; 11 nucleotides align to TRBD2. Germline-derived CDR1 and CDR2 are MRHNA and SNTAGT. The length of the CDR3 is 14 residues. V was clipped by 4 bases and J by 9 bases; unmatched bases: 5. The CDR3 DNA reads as TGTGCCAGCAGTGTAGCGGGGGGGCCCAGTGAGCAGTTCTTC. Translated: CASSVAGGPSEQFF.